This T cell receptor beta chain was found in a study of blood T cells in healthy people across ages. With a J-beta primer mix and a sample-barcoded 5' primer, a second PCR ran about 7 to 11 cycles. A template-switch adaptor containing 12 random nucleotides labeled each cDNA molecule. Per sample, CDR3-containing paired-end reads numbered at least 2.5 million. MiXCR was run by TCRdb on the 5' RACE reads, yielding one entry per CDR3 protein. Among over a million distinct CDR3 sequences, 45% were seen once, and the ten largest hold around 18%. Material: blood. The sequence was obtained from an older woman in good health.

CDR3 coding DNA: TGTGCCAGCTTCTTGACAGGGCTTATGGAGACCCAGTACTTC. It specifies CASFLTGLMETQYF. The V call is TRBV7-2, the J call TRBJ2-7; 7 bases map to TRBD1. The closer fit of TRBJ2-5 to the DNA end suggests the J call may be wrong. This CDR3 region has 14 residues. CDR1 and CDR2 (germline): SGHTA, FQGNSA.